The T cell receptor (beta chain) described here comes from a study of blood T cell repertoires in COVID-19. For the study at large: Collection of acute and convalescent COVID-19 samples took place in the United States, Italy and Spain. In each case, the material was cDNA or gDNA derived from T cells, B-cell-depleted T cells, or PBMCs.

CDR3 length: 15 amino acids. The V gene's germline CDR1 is MNHEY and CDR2 SMNVEV (reference sequence). Trimming stripped 8 bases from V and 0 bases from J, with 14 bases between. One Seattle source followed patients from active infection through their disease course. Generated by immunoSEQ multiplex PCR, the TCRdb table keeps only in-frame clones and is missing some. The table records some 260,000 clones, over 70% of them present only once. The J gene is TRBJ2-4, the V gene TRBV27; D perhaps matches TRBD2 (6 bases). Sequenced: peripheral blood. This sequence was found in a woman between 65 and 79 years old with COVID-19, enrolled during active disease. As DNA, the CDR3 is TGTGCCAGCGGGTCTAGCGCTCTAGCCAAAAACATTCAGTACTTC. Its translation: CASGSSALAKNIQYF.